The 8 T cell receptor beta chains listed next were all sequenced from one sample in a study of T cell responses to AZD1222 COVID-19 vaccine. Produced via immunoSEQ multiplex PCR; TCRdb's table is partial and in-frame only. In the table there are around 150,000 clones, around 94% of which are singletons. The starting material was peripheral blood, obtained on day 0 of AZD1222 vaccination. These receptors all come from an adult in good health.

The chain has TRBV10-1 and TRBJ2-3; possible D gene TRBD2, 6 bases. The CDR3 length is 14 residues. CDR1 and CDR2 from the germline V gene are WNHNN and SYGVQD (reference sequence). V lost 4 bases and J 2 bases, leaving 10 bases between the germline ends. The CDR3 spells CASSAGLSTDTQYF. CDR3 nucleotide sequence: TGCGCCAGCAGTGCCGGACTATCCACAGATACGCAGTATTTT.

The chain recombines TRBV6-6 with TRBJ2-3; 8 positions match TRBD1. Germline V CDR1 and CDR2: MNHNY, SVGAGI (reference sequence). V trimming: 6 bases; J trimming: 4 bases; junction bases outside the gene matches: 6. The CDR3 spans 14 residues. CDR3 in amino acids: CASSTGGGPDTQYF. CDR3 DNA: TGTGCCAGCAGCACAGGGGGAGGTCCAGATACGCAGTATTTT.

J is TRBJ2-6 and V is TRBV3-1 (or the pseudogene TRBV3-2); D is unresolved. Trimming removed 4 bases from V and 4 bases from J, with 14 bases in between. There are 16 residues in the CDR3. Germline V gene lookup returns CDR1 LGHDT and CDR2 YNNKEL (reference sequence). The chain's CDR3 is CASSPALVAGANVLTF. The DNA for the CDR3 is TGTGCCAGCAGCCCGGCCTTGGTGGCCGGGGCCAACGTCCTGACTTTC.

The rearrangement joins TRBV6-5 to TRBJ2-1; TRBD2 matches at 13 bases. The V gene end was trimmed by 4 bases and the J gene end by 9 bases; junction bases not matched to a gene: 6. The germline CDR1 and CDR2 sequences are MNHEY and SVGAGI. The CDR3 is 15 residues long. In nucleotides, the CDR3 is TGTGCCAGCAGTTTCGGGACTAGCGGGAACTTTGAGCAGTTCTTC. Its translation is CASSFGTSGNFEQFF.

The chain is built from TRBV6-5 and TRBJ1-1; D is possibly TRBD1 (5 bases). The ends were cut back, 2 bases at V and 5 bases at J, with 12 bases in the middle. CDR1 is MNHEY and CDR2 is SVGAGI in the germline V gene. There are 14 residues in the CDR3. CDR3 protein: CASSYAMGGTEAFF. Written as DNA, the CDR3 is TGTGCCAGCAGTTACGCGATGGGGGGGACTGAAGCTTTCTTT.

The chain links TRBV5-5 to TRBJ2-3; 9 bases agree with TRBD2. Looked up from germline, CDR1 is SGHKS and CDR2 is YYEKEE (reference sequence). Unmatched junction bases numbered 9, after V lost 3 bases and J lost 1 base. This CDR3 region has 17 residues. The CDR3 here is CASSSLTSGYRTDTQYF. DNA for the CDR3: TGTGCCAGCAGCTCCCTGACTAGCGGCTATCGCACAGATACGCAGTATTTT. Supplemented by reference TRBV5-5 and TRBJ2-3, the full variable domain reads DAGVTQSPTHLIKTRGQQVTLRCSPISGHKSVSWYQQVLGQGPQFIFQYYEKEERGRGNFPDRFSARQFPNYSSELNVNALLLGDSALYLCASSSLTSGYRTDTQYFGPGTRLTVL.

CDR3: CASSQDTTVYYEQYV. As DNA, the CDR3 is TGCGCCAGCAGCCAAGATACGACCGTATACTACGAGCAGTACGTC. The rearrangement links TRBV4-1 to TRBJ2-7, with D unclear. Looked up from germline, CDR1 is MGHRA and CDR2 is YSYEKL. Trimming stripped 0 bases from V and 3 bases from J, with 12 bases between. The CDR3 consists of 15 residues.

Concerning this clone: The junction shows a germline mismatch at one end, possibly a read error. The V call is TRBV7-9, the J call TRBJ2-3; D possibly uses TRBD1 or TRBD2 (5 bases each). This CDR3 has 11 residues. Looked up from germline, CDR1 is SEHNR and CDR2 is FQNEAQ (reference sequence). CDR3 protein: CGSGTEDTQYF. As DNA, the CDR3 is TGCGGCTCTGGGACCGAAGATACGCAGTATTTT.